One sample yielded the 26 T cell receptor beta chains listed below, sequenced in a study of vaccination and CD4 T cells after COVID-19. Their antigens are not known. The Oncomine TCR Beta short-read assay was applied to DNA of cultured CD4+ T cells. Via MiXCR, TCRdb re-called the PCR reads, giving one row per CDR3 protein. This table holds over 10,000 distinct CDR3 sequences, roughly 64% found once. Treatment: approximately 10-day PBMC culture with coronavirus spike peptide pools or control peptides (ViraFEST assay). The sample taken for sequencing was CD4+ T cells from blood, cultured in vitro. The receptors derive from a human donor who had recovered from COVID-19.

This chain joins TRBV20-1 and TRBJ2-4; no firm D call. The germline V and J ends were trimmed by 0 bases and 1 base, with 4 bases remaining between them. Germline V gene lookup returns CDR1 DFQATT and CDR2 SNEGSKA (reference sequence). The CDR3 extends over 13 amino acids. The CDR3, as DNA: TGCAGTGCTAGAGATGGGGCCAAAAACATTCAGTACTTC. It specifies CSARDGAKNIQYF.

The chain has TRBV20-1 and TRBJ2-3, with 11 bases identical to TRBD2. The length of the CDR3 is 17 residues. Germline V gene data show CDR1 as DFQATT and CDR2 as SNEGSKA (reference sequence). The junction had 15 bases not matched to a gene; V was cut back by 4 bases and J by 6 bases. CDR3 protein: CSATPRLLAGVVDTQYF. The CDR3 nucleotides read TGCAGTGCTACCCCCCGGTTACTAGCGGGAGTGGTGGATACGCAGTATTTT.

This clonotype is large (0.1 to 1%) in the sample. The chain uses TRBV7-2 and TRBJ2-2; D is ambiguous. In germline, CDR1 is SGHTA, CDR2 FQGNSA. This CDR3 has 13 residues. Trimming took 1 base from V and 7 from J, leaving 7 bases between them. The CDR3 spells CASSLVLYGELFF. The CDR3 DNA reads TGTGCCAGCAGCTTAGTCTTATACGGGGAGCTGTTTTTT.

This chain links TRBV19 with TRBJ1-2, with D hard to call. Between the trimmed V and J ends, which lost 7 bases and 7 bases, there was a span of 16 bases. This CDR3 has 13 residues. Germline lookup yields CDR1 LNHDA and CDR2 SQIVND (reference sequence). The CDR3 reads CASTRYGVTGYTF. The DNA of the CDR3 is TGTGCCAGTACCCGATACGGGGTGACTGGCTACACCTTC.

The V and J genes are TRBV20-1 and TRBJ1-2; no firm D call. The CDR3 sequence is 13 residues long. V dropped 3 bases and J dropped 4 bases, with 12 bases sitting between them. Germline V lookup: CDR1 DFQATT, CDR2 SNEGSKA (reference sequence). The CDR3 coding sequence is TGCAGTGCTAGTCCGAGGGAAGGCTATGGCTACACCTTC. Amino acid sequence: CSASPREGYGYTF.

The CDR3 reads CASSNSGKETQYF. CDR3 nucleotide sequence: TGTGCCAGCAGTAACTCAGGGAAAGAGACCCAGTACTTC. V usage is TRBV12-3 or TRBV12-4 and J usage is TRBJ2-5; D is perhaps TRBD1 (5 bases). The length of the CDR3 is 13 residues. The V and J ends lost 5 bases and 3 bases respectively, with 10 bases between them.

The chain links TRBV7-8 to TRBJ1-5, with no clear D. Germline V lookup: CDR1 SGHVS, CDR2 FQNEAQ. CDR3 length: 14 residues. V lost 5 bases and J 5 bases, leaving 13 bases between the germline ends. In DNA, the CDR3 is TGTGCCAGCAGCCCCCGATGGGGAGATCAGCCCCAGCATTTT. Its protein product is CASSPRWGDQPQHF. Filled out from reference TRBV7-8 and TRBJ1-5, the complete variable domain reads GAGVSQSPRYKVAKRGQDVALRCDPISGHVSLFWYQQALGQGPEFLTYFQNEAQLDKSGLPSDRFFAERPEGSVSTLKIQRTQQEDSAVYLCASSPRWGDQPQHFGDGTRLSIL.

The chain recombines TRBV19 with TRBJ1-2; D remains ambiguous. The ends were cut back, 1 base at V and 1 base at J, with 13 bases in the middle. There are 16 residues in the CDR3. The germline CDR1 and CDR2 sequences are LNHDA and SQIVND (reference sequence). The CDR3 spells CASSIALGDFNYGYTF. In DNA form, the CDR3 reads TGTGCCAGTAGTATAGCCTTGGGAGATTTTAACTATGGCTACACCTTC.

For the CDR3, the DNA is TGTGCCAGCAGCCCAGGTGTCCCTAGGGACACAGATACGCAGTATTTT. This gives the protein CASSPGVPRDTDTQYF. This chain joins TRBV7-3 and TRBJ2-3; D uncertain. Germline V CDR1 and CDR2: SGHTA, FQGTGA. The CDR3 consists of 16 residues. Trimming pared 5 bases from V and 2 bases from J, leaving 17 bases between.

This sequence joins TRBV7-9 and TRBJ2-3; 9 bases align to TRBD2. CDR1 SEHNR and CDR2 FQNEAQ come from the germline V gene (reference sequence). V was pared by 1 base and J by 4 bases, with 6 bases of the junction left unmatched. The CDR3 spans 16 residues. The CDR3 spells CASSLGGRAGADTQYF. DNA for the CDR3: TGTGCCAGCAGCTTAGGCGGGAGGGCCGGAGCAGATACGCAGTATTTT.

Here the CDR3 DNA reads TGTGCCAGCAGCCGGCTCGGCTTGTATGGCTACACCTTC. Translation: CASSRLGLYGYTF. This sequence joins TRBV11-3 and TRBJ1-2; D is unresolved. V lost 5 bases to trimming and J lost 5 bases, with 12 bases between them. The CDR3 has 13 residues. The germline gives CDR1 SGHNT, CDR2 YENEEA.

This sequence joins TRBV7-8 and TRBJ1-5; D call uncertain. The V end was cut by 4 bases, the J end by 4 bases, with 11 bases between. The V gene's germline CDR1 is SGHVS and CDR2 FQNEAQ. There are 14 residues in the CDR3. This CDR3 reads CASSSGVPNQPQHF. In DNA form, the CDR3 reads TGTGCCAGCAGCTCGGGAGTTCCGAATCAGCCCCAGCATTTT.

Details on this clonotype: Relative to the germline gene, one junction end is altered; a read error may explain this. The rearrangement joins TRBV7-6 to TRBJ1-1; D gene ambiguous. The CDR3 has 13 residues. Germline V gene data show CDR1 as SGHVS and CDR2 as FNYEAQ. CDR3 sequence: CASSQDMNTEAFF. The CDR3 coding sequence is TGTGCTAGCAGCCAGGATATGAACACTGAAGCTTTCTTT.

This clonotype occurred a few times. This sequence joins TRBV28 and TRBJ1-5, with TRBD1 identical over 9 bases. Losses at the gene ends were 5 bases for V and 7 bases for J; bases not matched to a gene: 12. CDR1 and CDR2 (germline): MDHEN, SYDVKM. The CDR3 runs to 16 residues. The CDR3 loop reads CASSHRDRVLGQPQHF. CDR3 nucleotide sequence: TGTGCCAGCAGTCACCGGGACAGGGTACTCGGGCAGCCCCAGCATTTT.

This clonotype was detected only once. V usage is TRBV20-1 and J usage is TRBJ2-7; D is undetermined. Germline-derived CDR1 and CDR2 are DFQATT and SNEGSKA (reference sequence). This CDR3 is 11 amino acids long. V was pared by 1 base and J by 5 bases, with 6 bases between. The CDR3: CSARVGNEQYF. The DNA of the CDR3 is TGCAGTGCTAGAGTGGGGAACGAGCAGTACTTC.

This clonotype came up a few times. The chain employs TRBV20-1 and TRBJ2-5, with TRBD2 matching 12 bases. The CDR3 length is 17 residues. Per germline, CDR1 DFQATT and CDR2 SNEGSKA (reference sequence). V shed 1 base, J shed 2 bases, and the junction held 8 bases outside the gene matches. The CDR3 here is CSARVLAGGLRQETQYF. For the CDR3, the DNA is TGCAGTGCTAGAGTCCTAGCGGGAGGGCTAAGGCAAGAGACCCAGTACTTC.

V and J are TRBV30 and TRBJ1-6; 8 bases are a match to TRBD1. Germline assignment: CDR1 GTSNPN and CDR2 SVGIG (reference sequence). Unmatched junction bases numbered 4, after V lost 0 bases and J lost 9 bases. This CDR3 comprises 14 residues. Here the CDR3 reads CAWSVQDRASPLHF. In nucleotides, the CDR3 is TGTGCCTGGAGTGTACAGGACAGGGCTTCACCCCTCCACTTT.

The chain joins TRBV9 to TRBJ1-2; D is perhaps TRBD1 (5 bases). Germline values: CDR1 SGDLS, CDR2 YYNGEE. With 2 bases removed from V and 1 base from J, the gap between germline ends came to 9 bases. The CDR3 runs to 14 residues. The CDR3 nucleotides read TGTGCCAGCAGCGTTGGGGCCAGTAACTATGGCTACACCTTC. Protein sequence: CASSVGASNYGYTF. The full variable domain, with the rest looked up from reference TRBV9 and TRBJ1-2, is DSGVTQTPKHLITATGQRVTLRCSPRSGDLSVYWYQQSLDQGLQFLIQYYNGEERAKGNILERFSAQQFPDLHSELNLSSLELGDSALYFCASSVGASNYGYTFGSGTRLTVV.

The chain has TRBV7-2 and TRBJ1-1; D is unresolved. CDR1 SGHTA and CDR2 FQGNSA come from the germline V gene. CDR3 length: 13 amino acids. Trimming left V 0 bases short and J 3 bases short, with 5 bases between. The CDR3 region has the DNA TGTGCCAGCAGCTTAGCTTCTTACACTGAAGCTTTCTTT. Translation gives CASSLASYTEAFF.

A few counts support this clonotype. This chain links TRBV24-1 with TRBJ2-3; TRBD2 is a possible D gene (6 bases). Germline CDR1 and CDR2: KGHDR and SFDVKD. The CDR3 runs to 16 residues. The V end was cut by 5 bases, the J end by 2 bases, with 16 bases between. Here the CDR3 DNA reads TGTGCCACCAGTGGGAGGGGAGAAGGAGTCACAGATACGCAGTATTTT. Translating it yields CATSGRGEGVTDTQYF.

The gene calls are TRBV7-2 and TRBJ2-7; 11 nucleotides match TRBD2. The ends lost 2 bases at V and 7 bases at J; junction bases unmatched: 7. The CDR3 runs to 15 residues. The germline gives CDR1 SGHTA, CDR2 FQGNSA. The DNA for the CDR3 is TGTGCCAGCAGCTTACGCCTAGCGGGAGGCTTTGAGCAGTACTTC. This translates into CASSLRLAGGFEQYF.

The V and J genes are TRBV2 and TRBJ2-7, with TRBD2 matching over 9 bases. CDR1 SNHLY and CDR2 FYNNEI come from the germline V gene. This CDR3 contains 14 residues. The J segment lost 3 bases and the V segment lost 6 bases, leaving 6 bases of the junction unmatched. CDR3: CASRDSGGLYEQYF. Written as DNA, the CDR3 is TGTGCCAGCAGGGATAGCGGGGGACTCTACGAGCAGTACTTC.

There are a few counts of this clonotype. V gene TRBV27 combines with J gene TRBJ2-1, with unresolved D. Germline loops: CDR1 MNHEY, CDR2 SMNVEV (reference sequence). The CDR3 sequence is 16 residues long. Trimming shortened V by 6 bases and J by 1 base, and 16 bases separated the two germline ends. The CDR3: CASSYRAPFSYNEQFF. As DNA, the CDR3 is TGTGCCAGCAGCTATAGGGCCCCATTTTCCTACAATGAGCAGTTCTTC.

In DNA form, the CDR3 reads TGTGCCAGCAGCTTAAGCGGGTACAATCAGCCCCAGCATTTT. Translated, it gives CASSLSGYNQPQHF. This chain uses TRBV7-9 with TRBJ1-5; D is unclear. There are 14 residues in the CDR3. Deletions cut 2 bases from V and 3 bases from J, with 8 bases between. Germline CDR1 is SEHNR and CDR2 is FQNEAQ (reference sequence).

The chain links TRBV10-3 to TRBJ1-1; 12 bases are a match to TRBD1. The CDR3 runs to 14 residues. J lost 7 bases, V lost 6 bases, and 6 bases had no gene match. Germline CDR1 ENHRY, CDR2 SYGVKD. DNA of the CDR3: TGTGCCATCAGGGGGACAGGGGGCGGGAATGAAGCTTTCTTT. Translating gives CAIRGTGGGNEAFF.

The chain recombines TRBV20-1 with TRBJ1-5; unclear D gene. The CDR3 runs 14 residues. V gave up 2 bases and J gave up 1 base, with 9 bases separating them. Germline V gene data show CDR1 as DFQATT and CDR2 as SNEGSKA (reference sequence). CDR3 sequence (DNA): TGCAGTGCTAGAATGGTGGACAGCAATCAGCCCCAGCATTTT. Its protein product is CSARMVDSNQPQHF.